What follows describes a single TCR beta chain. Its specificity is unknown. The read ends 3 residues early relative to the CDR3; the germline J gene fills the gap. This sample stems from a study of T cells in women clearing cervical HPV infection. For the study at large: Controls gave blood once infection was undetectable; cases at lesion identification. General study results and limits: Each sample's T-cell count was unknown, possibly confounding richness.

immunoSEQ multiplex PCR used an average of 1200 ng genomic DNA. Using immunoSEQ multiplex PCR, the repertoire was profiled, and TCRdb retains in-frame clones only, with some absent. Its table records around 30,000 clones. Germline assignment: CDR1 LNHDA and CDR2 SQIVND (reference sequence). The CDR3 length is 15 residues. V shed 6 bases and J shed 0 bases, with 14 bases lying between them. Cervical HPV DNA detected by MY09/MY11 PCR, typed by dot-blot. V usage is TRBV19 and J usage is TRBJ1-1, with D uncertain. The sequenced material came from blood buffy coat. This clonotype was sampled from a woman aged 18 to 75 with a cervical HPV16 infection that either progressed to CIN3+ or cleared (not recorded which). The CDR3 here is CASREAGKMNTEAFF. CDR3 DNA (partial): TGTGCCAGTAGGGAAGCGGGAAAGATGAACACTGAA.